This T cell receptor (beta chain) was captured by sequencing in a study of blood T cell repertoires in COVID-19. Study at large: The cDNA or gDNA used as material had been derived from T cells, B-cell-depleted T cells, or PBMCs.

In the original workflow: For nucleated cells, counts were estimated from reference gene primer amplification. TCRdb's table, derived via immunoSEQ multiplex PCR, lists solely in-frame clones and lacks some. Clone size and V and J calls were adopted from that table, with D and trimming inferred from the DNA. The sample holds some 50,000 clones, about four fifths seen once. This clone was observed a single time. Trimming pared 4 bases from V and 7 bases from J, leaving 30 bases between. Per the germline V gene, CDR1 is SGHRS and CDR2 is YFSETQ. This CDR3 contains 19 residues. The receptor was isolated from a man aged 50-60 years with acute or convalescent COVID-19. The J gene is TRBJ2-4, the V gene TRBV5-1, with D perhaps TRBD1 (6 bases). The specimen sequenced was peripheral blood. The CDR3 region is CASSMPSPLSAGQKNIQYF. In nucleotides, the CDR3 is TGCGCCAGCAGCATGCCCTCCCCCCTGTCGGCAGGACAGAAGAACATTCAGTACTTC. Full variable domain (rest looked up from reference TRBV5-1 and TRBJ2-4): KAGVTQTPRYLIKTRGQQVTLSCSPISGHRSVSWYQQTPGQGLQFLFEYFSETQRNKGNFPGRFSGRQFSNSRSEMNVSTLELGDSALYLCASSMPSPLSAGQKNIQYFGAGTRLSVL.